This T cell receptor beta chain came from a study of shared clonotypes between healthy human individuals. Study-wide background: A few men and two women, aged 18 to 49, were donors.

The naive CD8 subset, CD45RO-negative cells positively selected for CCR7, excluded terminally differentiated effector memory CD45RA+ cells. Under the authors' procedure: Sequence data from immunoSEQ were junction-only and lacked quality scores; consequently, filtering differed. Clones were read by immunoSEQ multiplex PCR, and TCRdb kept only the in-frame ones, dropping some. V and J calls and clone size come straight from that table; D and trimming were deduced from the DNA. The table includes approximately 1.9 million clones, roughly 93% detected once. With regard to this clone: As yet, its antigen is unknown.

Looked up from germline, CDR1 is SNHLY and CDR2 is FYNNEI. Trimming cost V 7 bases and J 4 bases; bases outside gene matches: 6. This CDR3 has 15 amino acids. Overall study results and limits: Clonotype sharing across donors was expected to vary with sequencing depth.

The sample consisted of naive CD8+ T cells from PBMCs. The rearrangement uses TRBV2 and TRBJ2-5, with TRBD2 matching over 13 bases. This clonotype originated in a man aged 18 to 30 in good health. Some clones in this sample may be carry-over from other donors' samples. The CDR3 sequence is CASNGLAGVSETQYF. CDR3 nucleotides: TGTGCCAGCAATGGACTAGCGGGAGTCTCAGAGACCCAGTACTTC.